What follows describes a single T cell receptor (beta chain). From its re-call of the 5' RACE reads, TCRdb lists each CDR3 protein once, without DNA. This sample's clone table lists about 450,000 distinct CDR3 sequences. The data were taken from a study of T cells expressing NK-cell markers. Study-wide background: Seven HCMV-seropositive donors and one seronegative donor made up the eight sequenced donors.

This receptor was identified in a woman aged 18 to 75 in good health. The specimen was blood T cells: a sorted CD56 or NKG2C T cell subset, CD4+ or CD8+ T cells, or bulk PBMC T cells (not recorded which).

This CDR3 reads CASSPQDSYEQYF. The gene calls are TRBV18 and TRBJ2-7; TCRdb lists TRBD1, though no DNA is available to test this call. The germline V gene encodes CDR1 KGHSH and CDR2 LQKENI. This CDR3 region has 13 residues. Full variable domain (remainder filled in from reference TRBV18 and TRBJ2-7): NAGVMQNPRHLVRRRGQEARLRCSPMKGHSHVYWYRQLPEEGLKFMVYLQKENIIDESGMPKERFSAEFPKEGPSILRIQQVVRGDSAAYFCASSPQDSYEQYFGPGTRLTVT.